The T cell receptor beta chain under discussion was sequenced for a study of early T cells in non-severe SARS-CoV-2 infection. Study information: Sequencing used unsorted whole-blood bulk RNA, so chains lack pairing.

TCRdb called the 5' RACE reads again in MiXCR, with one record for every CDR3 protein. The sample has some 54,000 distinct CDR3 sequences, approximately 9.3% seen once. In germline, CDR1 is SGHDN, CDR2 FVKESK. The CDR3 length is 17 residues. The germline V and J ends were trimmed by 4 bases and 0 bases, with 18 bases remaining between them. This clonotype was counted at least ten times. V is TRBV14 and J is TRBJ1-1; no firm D call. Sequencing was carried out using whole blood. This receptor was identified in an adult who was a healthcare worker with PCR-confirmed SARS-CoV-2 infection or an uninfected control (not recorded which). Here the CDR3 reads CASSLKVASMMNTEAFF. The CDR3, as DNA: TGTGCCAGCAGCCTAAAAGTGGCCTCGATGATGAACACTGAAGCTTTCTTT.